This T cell receptor (beta chain) was sequenced during a study of T cells in localized non-small cell lung cancer. The protocol was immunoSEQ multiplex PCR, while the TCRdb copy is restricted to in-frame clones and leaves out a portion. The data contain 23,000 or so clones, approximately 91% of them seen just once; the ten biggest clones take up more than 25%. This TCR derives from a male donor older than 55 with stage II lung adenocarcinoma. This specimen consisted of peripheral blood mononuclear cells, obtained before any cancer treatment.

For the CDR3, the DNA is TGTGCCAGCAGCCCGCCTCGCCTGCTCCTCTACGAGCAGTACTTC. This codes for CASSPPRLLLYEQYF. The chain recombines TRBV11-1 with TRBJ2-7; D remains ambiguous. The germline CDR1 and CDR2 sequences are SGHAT and FQDESV (reference sequence). This CDR3 has 15 residues. Trimming removed 5 bases from V and 3 bases from J, with 17 bases in between.